These T cell receptor beta chains were read from a single sample in a study of cytomegalovirus exposure and HLA in healthy donors. Using immunoSEQ multiplex PCR, the repertoire was profiled, and TCRdb retains in-frame clones only, with some absent. The table has 200,000 to 300,000 clones, just under 80% seen once; the top ten hold around 0.44%. The sample was PBMCs. Receptors were obtained from a boy younger than 18 in good health and CMV-seronegative. Both conserved end residues are part of each CDR3. The D gene is left open where the match is weak.

CASSEQGAKAGSNQPQHF,TGTGCCAGCAGTGAACAGGGGGCGAAAGCAGGCAGCAATCAGCCCCAGCATTTT,TRBD1,TRBV6-1,18,TRBJ1-5
CAWTRGAEGNTIYF,TGTGCCTGGACCAGGGGGGCAGAGGGAAACACCATATATTTT,TRBD1,TRBV30,14,TRBJ1-3
CASSQEEGLAGRDTQYF,TGCGCCAGCAGCCAAGAGGAGGGCCTAGCGGGAAGGGATACGCAGTATTTT,TRBD2,TRBV4-1,17,TRBJ2-3
CASSSAGSIVPDTQYF,TGCGCCAGCAGCTCCGCGGGATCCATAGTGCCAGATACGCAGTATTTT,NA,TRBV5-1,16,TRBJ2-3
CSVEGQYLTEAFF,TGCAGCGTTGAAGGCCAGTACCTCACTGAAGCTTTCTTT,NA,TRBV29-1,13,TRBJ1-1
CASSYGTAILFNQPQHF,TGTGCCAGTAGTTACGGGACAGCTATCCTTTTCAATCAGCCCCAGCATTTT,TRBD1,TRBV19,17,TRBJ1-5
CASSLGRLAGGAEETQYF,TGTGCCAGCAGCTTGGGAAGACTAGCGGGAGGGGCGGAGGAGACCCAGTACTTC,TRBD2,TRBV7-8,18,TRBJ2-5
CASSPGSLNTEAFF,TGTGCCAGCAGCCCGGGATCGCTGAACACTGAAGCTTTCTTT,NA,TRBV5-4,14,TRBJ1-1
CASSTGQGAAYGYTF,TGTGCCAGCAGCACCGGACAGGGCGCCGCGTATGGCTACACCTTC,TRBD1,TRBV5-5,15,TRBJ1-2
CASSLTTDRVDTF,TGTGCCAGCAGCTTAACCACAGACAGGGTTGATACCTTC,TRBD1,TRBV11-3,13,TRBJ1-2